The 31 T cell receptor beta chains in this list originate from one sample, sequenced in a study of control samples from healthy donors and cancer patients. Some clones are missing from TCRdb's copy, which holds only in-frame ones; the method was immunoSEQ multiplex PCR. Counted here are some 140,000 clones, roughly 94% occurring once; the ten biggest clones make up approximately 15%. The sequenced material came from PBMCs. The receptors originated from a man between 60 and 70 years old with colorectal cancer.

The chain joins TRBV4-3 to TRBJ2-3; D is ambiguous. The CDR3 is made up of 15 amino acids. The germline V gene encodes CDR1 LGHNA and CDR2 YSLEER. Deletions cut 0 bases from V and 4 bases from J, with 11 bases between. The CDR3 protein is CASSQDRVRADTQYF. The CDR3 DNA reads TGCGCCAGCAGCCAAGATCGAGTCCGAGCAGATACGCAGTATTTT.

CDR3 in DNA: TGTGCCAGCTCACCGGGACAGCCCATGGGCTATGGCTACACCTTC. Its translation: CASSPGQPMGYGYTF. The rearrangement joins TRBV18 to TRBJ1-2; 7 bases match TRBD1. J lost 4 bases, V lost 3 bases, and 8 bases had no gene match. The germline V gene has CDR1 KGHSH and CDR2 LQKENI. The CDR3 totals 15 residues.

The CDR3 protein is CASSESGSGAETQYF. The CDR3 DNA follows: TGCGCCAGCAGTGAGTCGGGTAGCGGGGCAGAGACCCAGTACTTC. The rearrangement joins TRBV10-2 to TRBJ2-5, with 8 nucleotides matching TRBD2. From germline, CDR1 is WSHSY and CDR2 SAAADI. The V and J ends lost 0 bases and 4 bases, in that order; junction bases with no gene match: 4. CDR3 size: 15 residues.

CDR3 coding DNA: TGTGCCAGCAGTTCCCGATGGCCGACCAACACCATATATTTT. Amino acids: CASSSRWPTNTIYF. This chain links TRBV6-2 or TRBV6-3 with TRBJ1-3; D uncertain. Trimming removed 4 bases from V and 7 bases from J, with 14 bases in between. The germline V gene has CDR1 MNHEY and CDR2 SVGEGT. The CDR3 has 14 residues.

Details on this clone: A read error may account for a junction end that differs from germline. This chain links TRBV10-3 with TRBJ2-2, with 11 bases that match TRBD1. Germline assignment: CDR1 ENHRY and CDR2 SYGVKD. The CDR3 covers 17 residues. The CDR3 DNA sequence: TGTGCCATCAGTGAGTTCACCGGGACAGGGGGTACCGTGGAGCTGTTTTTT. As protein: CAISEFTGTGGTVELFF.

The rearrangement uses TRBV9 and TRBJ1-5, with D unclear. V lost 0 bases and J 2 bases, leaving 6 bases between the germline ends. Germline V lookup: CDR1 SGDLS, CDR2 YYNGEE. The CDR3 extends over 14 amino acids. In nucleotides, the CDR3 is TGTGCCAGCAGCGTAGGGGCAGGCAATCAGCCCCAGCATTTT. Translating gives CASSVGAGNQPQHF.

The genes are TRBV6-5 and TRBJ1-2; tentatively, D is TRBD1 (6 bases). Germline V lookup: CDR1 MNHEY, CDR2 SVGAGI. The ends were cut back, 5 bases at V and 6 bases at J, with 16 bases in the middle. CDR3 length equals 14 residues. The DNA of the CDR3 is TGTGCCAGCAGTCCCGGGGGTGGACAGAATGGCTACACCTTC. Its translation: CASSPGGGQNGYTF.

This chain connects TRBV28 to TRBJ1-1, with D hard to call. Germline V CDR1 and CDR2: MDHEN, SYDVKM. The CDR3 consists of 15 residues. V was shortened by 3 bases and J by 0 bases, with 11 bases between the two germline ends. In DNA, the CDR3 is TGTGCCAGCAGTTTGGGAGGGTGGGTGAACACTGAAGCTTTCTTT. Protein: CASSLGGWVNTEAFF.

This clone was recorded only once. The chain employs TRBV19 and TRBJ2-7; D is possibly TRBD1 (5 bases). Trimming took off 3 bases at V and 3 bases at J, with 12 bases between the two ends. CDR1 and CDR2 from the germline V gene are LNHDA and SQIVND (reference sequence). This CDR3 has 14 residues. CDR3 region: CASSIAKGLYEQYF. DNA for the CDR3: TGTGCCAGTAGTATTGCCAAGGGGCTCTACGAGCAGTACTTC.

The chain couples TRBV7-8 to TRBJ1-5; 7 positions agree with TRBD1. J lost 0 bases, V lost 6 bases, and 5 bases had no gene match. This CDR3 region has 15 residues. CDR1 and CDR2 from the germline V gene are SGHVS and FQNEAQ. CDR3 nucleotide sequence: TGTGCCAGCAGTTGGGGGACAGCTAGCAATCAGCCCCAGCATTTT. The encoded protein is CASSWGTASNQPQHF.

This clone was observed once. The genes are TRBV19 and TRBJ1-6, with 7 bases aligning to TRBD1. CDR1 and CDR2 from the germline V gene are LNHDA and SQIVND (reference sequence). Trimming cost V 6 bases and J 5 bases; bases outside gene matches: 4. The CDR3 runs to 14 residues. The CDR3 sequence is CASRGQQDNSPLHF. The CDR3 coding sequence is TGTGCCAGTAGGGGACAGCAAGATAATTCACCCCTCCACTTT. Complete variable domain (other parts from reference TRBV19 and TRBJ1-6): DGGITQSPKYLFRKEGQNVTLSCEQNLNHDAMYWYRQDPGQGLRLIYYSQIVNDFQKGDIAEGYSVSREKKESFPLTVTSAQKNPTAFYLCASRGQQDNSPLHFGNGTRLTVT.

The rearrangement uses TRBV9 and TRBJ1-2; TRBD1 might be the D (6 bases). The V end lost 0 bases, the J end lost 0 bases, and 12 bases lay between the germline ends. From germline, CDR1 is SGDLS and CDR2 YYNGEE. The CDR3 sequence is 16 residues long. The CDR3 bases are TGTGCCAGCAGCGTAGATGGGGGCCCTTCTAACTATGGCTACACCTTC. This encodes CASSVDGGPSNYGYTF.

This clone was observed a few times. The gene calls are TRBV27 and TRBJ1-5; 9 bases map to TRBD1. The CDR3 sequence is 16 residues long. Per germline, CDR1 MNHEY and CDR2 SMNVEV (reference sequence). Trimming took 6 bases from V and 3 from J; bases not matched to a gene: 9. CDR3 sequence reads: CASRPGTGWDNQPQHF. CDR3 bases: TGTGCCAGCAGACCCGGGACAGGGTGGGACAATCAGCCCCAGCATTTT.

CDR3 in DNA: TGCGCCAGCAGCCATAACACAGGGTACGAGCAGTACTTC. It encodes CASSHNTGYEQYF. The V gene is TRBV4-1, the J gene TRBJ2-7; D is possibly TRBD1 (6 bases). Germline-derived CDR1 and CDR2 are MGHRA and YSYEKL. The V end lost 3 bases, the J end lost 4 bases, and 10 bases lay between the germline ends. This CDR3 has 13 residues.

The V and J genes are TRBV19 and TRBJ1-3; D possibly corresponds to TRBD1 (6 bases). The CDR3 runs to 14 residues. Trimming took off 4 bases at V and 3 bases at J, with 10 bases between the two ends. Germline CDR1 reads LNHDA; CDR2 reads SQIVND (reference sequence). The CDR3 here is CASSTQGGGNTIYF. CDR3 DNA sequence: TGTGCCAGTAGTACACAGGGTGGTGGAAACACCATATATTTT.

CDR3 coding DNA: TGTGCCAGCAGTTACGGGACTAGCGGGGGGGAAGAGACCCAGTACTTC. Protein sequence: CASSYGTSGGEETQYF. V is TRBV6-5 and J is TRBJ2-5; 16 bases fit TRBD2. Germline CDR1 is MNHEY and CDR2 is SVGAGI. CDR3 size: 16 residues. After removal of 2 bases from V and 3 bases from J, the junction contained 0 bases not matched to a gene.

CDR3: CASSLRTGSYEQYF. CDR3 bases: TGTGCCAGCAGCCTCAGGACAGGATCCTACGAGCAGTACTTC. V gene TRBV11-2 combines with J gene TRBJ2-7; 7 bases map to TRBD1. Germline V CDR1 and CDR2: SGHAT, FQNNGV. This CDR3 is built from 14 residues. Unmatched junction bases numbered 5, after V lost 5 bases and J lost 1 base. Complete variable domain (other parts from reference TRBV11-2 and TRBJ2-7): EAGVAQSPRYKIIEKRQSVAFWCNPISGHATLYWYQQILGQGPKLLIQFQNNGVVDDSQLPKDRFSAERLKGVDSTLKIQPAKLEDSAVYLCASSLRTGSYEQYFGPGTRLTVT.

The rearrangement uses TRBV13 and TRBJ2-7; TRBD2 matches 11 bases. Per germline, CDR1 PRHDT and CDR2 FYEKMQ (reference sequence). The CDR3 extends over 16 amino acids. Trimming cost V 5 bases and J 0 bases; bases outside gene matches: 6. CDR3 sequence reads: CASSAPGLAASYEQYF. The CDR3, as DNA: TGTGCCAGCAGCGCGCCGGGACTAGCGGCCTCCTACGAGCAGTACTTC.

The chain recombines TRBV27 with TRBJ2-5; no clear D. V dropped 2 bases and J dropped 0 bases, with 7 bases sitting between them. Germline-derived CDR1 and CDR2 are MNHEY and SMNVEV (reference sequence). This CDR3 is built from 14 residues. CDR3 bases: TGTGCCAGCAGTTTAGAGCGACACCAAGAGACCCAGTACTTC. Its translation is CASSLERHQETQYF.

The V gene is TRBV3-1 (or the pseudogene TRBV3-2), the J gene TRBJ2-3; D remains unclear. Trimming pared 0 bases from V and 9 bases from J, leaving 10 bases between. From germline, CDR1 is LGHDT and CDR2 YNNKEL (reference sequence). The CDR3 loop spans 13 amino acids. The CDR3 is CASSQDRVSTQYF. In DNA form, the CDR3 reads TGTGCCAGCAGCCAAGATCGGGTCTCCACGCAGTATTTT.

The rearrangement links TRBV5-1 to TRBJ2-7, with TRBD1 matching over 7 bases. The CDR3 is 15 amino acids. Germline V lookup: CDR1 SGHRS, CDR2 YFSETQ. V lost 4 bases, J lost 0 bases, and 7 bases stayed unmatched. The CDR3 region is CASSPGQLSSYEQYF. CDR3 coding DNA: TGCGCCAGCAGCCCGGGACAGCTGAGCTCCTACGAGCAGTACTTC.

The V call is TRBV5-1, the J call TRBJ1-5; D is unclear. Germline V gene lookup returns CDR1 SGHRS and CDR2 YFSETQ. The CDR3 is 17 residues long. Trimming removed 0 bases at V and 5 bases at J, with 18 bases between. In DNA, the CDR3 is TGCGCCAGCAGCTTGGGTGGCCCCGGGGAGCCCCATCAGCCCCAGCATTTT. Translating it yields CASSLGGPGEPHQPQHF.

The chain carries TRBV12-3 or TRBV12-4 and TRBJ1-2; D remains ambiguous. V was trimmed by 6 bases and J by 6 bases, leaving 14 bases between them. The CDR3 runs to 13 residues. The CDR3 protein is CASSSSTLNGYTF. The CDR3 coding sequence is TGTGCCAGCAGCTCATCCACCCTCAATGGCTACACCTTC.

V gene TRBV18 combines with J gene TRBJ1-1; weak D call: TRBD1 (5 bases). This CDR3 region has 13 residues. The V end lost 3 bases, the J end lost 8 bases, and 13 bases lay between the germline ends. Germline values: CDR1 KGHSH, CDR2 LQKENI. The CDR3 spells CASSPRTPGEAFF. CDR3 nucleotide sequence: TGTGCCAGCTCACCCCGGACGCCAGGGGAAGCTTTCTTT.

The DNA of the CDR3 is TGTGCCAGCAGCTTTGGAGACAGGGGGCGCGAGGGGTCAGATACGCAGTATTTT. It translates to CASSFGDRGREGSDTQYF. V is TRBV11-3 and J is TRBJ2-3, with TRBD1 matching 10 bases. The CDR3 loop spans 18 amino acids. The junction had 13 bases not matched to a gene; V was cut back by 3 bases and J by 4 bases. The germline gives CDR1 SGHNT, CDR2 YENEEA.

The J gene is TRBJ2-7, the V gene TRBV30; TRBD1 aligns across 7 bases. V lost 0 bases to trimming and J lost 1 base; unmatched junction nucleotides: 0. This CDR3 comprises 13 residues. The germline V gene has CDR1 GTSNPN and CDR2 SVGIG (reference sequence). DNA for the CDR3: TGTGCCTGGAGTGTACAGGGGTCCTACGAGCAGTACTTC. Amino acid sequence: CAWSVQGSYEQYF.

V is TRBV11-2 and J is TRBJ1-2; TRBD1 matches at 7 bases. Germline CDR1 reads SGHAT; CDR2 reads FQNNGV. The CDR3 contains 16 residues. With 1 base clipped from V and 6 bases from J, the junction kept 11 bases outside the gene matches. CDR3 DNA: TGTGCCAGCAGCTTAGTTTTGACAGGGCGGGCGAATGGCTACACCTTC. Translated: CASSLVLTGRANGYTF.

The chain joins TRBV29-1 to TRBJ2-7; either TRBD1 or TRBD2 may fit D (5 bases each). This CDR3 spans 13 amino acids. Germline lookup yields CDR1 SQVTM and CDR2 ANQGSEA. The V and J ends lost 2 bases and 0 bases respectively, with 8 bases between them. This CDR3 is CSVEPGPSYEQYF. The CDR3 DNA is TGCAGCGTTGAACCGGGGCCCTCCTACGAGCAGTACTTC.

The genes are TRBV19 and TRBJ1-2, with TRBD1 matching over 7 bases. Germline lookup yields CDR1 LNHDA and CDR2 SQIVND (reference sequence). This CDR3 contains 17 residues. V gave up 4 bases and J gave up 0 bases; unmatched junction bases: 11. In DNA, the CDR3 is TGTGCCAGTAGTACCCCCCCGGGACAGAGAGCTAACTATGGCTACACCTTC. Protein sequence: CASSTPPGQRANYGYTF.

This chain links TRBV5-6 with TRBJ2-6; tentative D call: TRBD1 (6 bases). This CDR3 has 16 amino acids. V was cut by 4 bases and J by 1 base, with 12 bases left in between. CDR1 and CDR2 (germline): SGHDT, YYEEEE. The CDR3 is CASSLNTGSGANVLTF. The CDR3 DNA reads as TGTGCCAGCAGCCTTAATACAGGGTCTGGGGCCAACGTCCTGACTTTC. Full variable domain (outside the CDR3, taken from reference TRBV5-6 and TRBJ2-6): DAGVTQSPTHLIKTRGQQVTLRCSPKSGHDTVSWYQQALGQGPQFIFQYYEEEERQRGNFPDRFSGHQFPNYSSELNVNALLLGDSALYLCASSLNTGSGANVLTFGAGSRLTVL.

The genes are TRBV9 and TRBJ1-1; D gene unclear. Trimming cost V 0 bases and J 7 bases, with 10 bases left between them. CDR1 and CDR2 from the germline V gene are SGDLS and YYNGEE. CDR3 length: 13 amino acids. The CDR3 nucleotides are TGTGCCAGCAGCGTAGTCAGGCGGGGTGAAGCTTTCTTT. Protein product: CASSVVRRGEAFF.